This entry lists 19 T cell receptor beta chains sequenced from one sample in a study of T cell changes during pregnancy in multiple sclerosis (dated by TCRdb to the late 2010s). Receptor libraries were prepared by the immunoSEQ multiplex PCR assay. The source is immuneACCESS, and TCRdb retained only in-frame sequences with V and J called. Part of the clones is not carried over; for the studies checked, unresolved V genes explain less than half of this, and the remainder is unexplained. This sample has tens of thousands of clones in its table, and 80% to 95% of those were observed once. The ten largest clones represent around 2% of the sample. Sequencing was performed on peripheral blood, taken in the second trimester of pregnancy. The receptor source for this set is a female donor with multiple sclerosis, enrolled in a pregnancy study.

The V and J genes are TRBV30 and TRBJ1-4, with D possibly matching TRBD1 (6 bases). The V gene's germline CDR1 is GTSNPN and CDR2 SVGIG (reference sequence). The CDR3 is made up of 11 amino acids. Trimming took off 4 bases at V and 12 bases at J, with 12 bases between the two ends. The CDR3 reads CAWNTGFELFF. The CDR3 nucleotides are TGTGCCTGGAATACAGGGTTCGAACTGTTTTTT.

This clone appeared a single time. The chain has TRBV27 and TRBJ1-2, with D unclear. Trimming removed 5 bases from V and 4 bases from J, with 11 bases in between. The germline CDR1 and CDR2 sequences are MNHEY and SMNVEV (reference sequence). The CDR3 covers 13 residues. This CDR3 is CASSPVPFYGYTF. The CDR3 nucleotides read TGTGCCAGCAGTCCTGTTCCTTTCTATGGCTACACCTTC.

The rearrangement uses TRBV10-3 and TRBJ2-1; 8 nucleotides match TRBD1. In germline, CDR1 is ENHRY, CDR2 SYGVKD. Trimming removed 8 bases from V and 9 bases from J; junction bases left unmatched: 9. CDR3 length equals 13 residues. The CDR3: CAIRTGQLGEQFF. The CDR3 DNA reads TGTGCCATCCGGACAGGGCAGTTAGGTGAGCAGTTCTTC.

The chain couples TRBV13 to TRBJ1-3; TRBD1 aligns across 7 bases. The CDR3 totals 15 residues. The V gene's germline CDR1 is PRHDT and CDR2 FYEKMQ (reference sequence). V shed 6 bases, J shed 1 base, and the junction held 6 bases outside the gene matches. In DNA, the CDR3 is TGTGCCAGCAGTCGAGACAGGGTGTCTGGAAACACCATATATTTT. This encodes CASSRDRVSGNTIYF.

The V and J genes are TRBV28 and TRBJ1-5; a weak D match, TRBD1 (6 bases). Per germline, CDR1 MDHEN and CDR2 SYDVKM. This CDR3 region has 15 residues. The V end was cut by 7 bases, the J end by 4 bases, with 17 bases between. The CDR3 DNA is TGTGCCAGCATCGGGACACTAGAGTCGAATCAGCCCCAGCATTTT. It yields the protein CASIGTLESNQPQHF. The full variable domain, rest sourced from reference TRBV28 and TRBJ1-5, is DVKVTQSSRYLVKRTGEKVFLECVQDMDHENMFWYRQDPGLGLRLIYFSYDVKMKEKGDIPEGYSVSREKKERFSLILESASTNQTSMYLCASIGTLESNQPQHFGDGTRLSIL.

The chain is built from TRBV19 and TRBJ2-1; tentatively, D is TRBD1 (6 bases). CDR1 LNHDA and CDR2 SQIVND come from the germline V gene (reference sequence). Trimming cost V 6 bases and J 5 bases, with 29 bases left between them. CDR3 length equals 19 residues. As DNA, the CDR3 is TGTGCCAGTAGGTATTCCCCTACCGGCCGCCCAGGGGCAGACAATGAGCAGTTCTTC. Protein product: CASRYSPTGRPGADNEQFF.

The chain joins TRBV11-2 to TRBJ2-7; 9 bases align to TRBD2. Germline assignment: CDR1 SGHAT and CDR2 FQNNGV. The CDR3 is 18 amino acids. V lost 6 bases to trimming and J lost 4 bases; unmatched junction nucleotides: 19. CDR3 bases: TGTGCCAGCAGTGAGAGGGGCCTTGTGGGCGGGGGGGCTTACGAGCAGTACTTC. This translates into CASSERGLVGGGAYEQYF.

The chain recombines TRBV28 with TRBJ2-7; a weak D match, TRBD2 (6 bases). Trimming stripped 7 bases from V and 3 bases from J, with 19 bases between. Germline V gene lookup returns CDR1 MDHEN and CDR2 SYDVKM. The CDR3 runs to 15 residues. The CDR3 sequence is CASTLTSGVIYEQYF. DNA of the CDR3: TGTGCCAGCACTCTCACCTCGGGGGTCATCTACGAGCAGTACTTC.

The chain recombines TRBV30 with TRBJ2-2; D is undetermined. The germline gives CDR1 GTSNPN, CDR2 SVGIG (reference sequence). CDR3 length: 12 residues. V was clipped by 5 bases and J by 5 bases, with 9 bases between them. The chain's CDR3 is CAWGLLTGELFF. CDR3 DNA: TGTGCCTGGGGGCTTTTAACCGGGGAGCTGTTTTTT.

The V call is TRBV7-3, the J call TRBJ1-1; D is uncertain. The V and J ends lost 0 bases and 3 bases respectively, with 5 bases between them. The CDR3 has 13 residues. CDR1 is SGHTA, CDR2 FQGTGA, per germline. CDR3 DNA: TGTGCCAGCAGCTTAACTACTTACACTGAAGCTTTCTTT. Its protein product is CASSLTTYTEAFF.

CDR3 residues: CASSGPTSGSYEQYF. In DNA, the CDR3 is TGTGCCAGCAGTGGCCCTACTAGCGGCAGCTACGAGCAGTACTTC. This rearrangement joins TRBV2 to TRBJ2-7; 8 bases map to TRBD2. The CDR3 is 15 residues long. The V gene end was trimmed by 4 bases and the J gene end by 3 bases; junction bases not matched to a gene: 8. In germline, CDR1 is SNHLY, CDR2 FYNNEI.

This chain joins TRBV10-3 and TRBJ2-3; D possibly corresponds to TRBD2 (5 bases). The CDR3 length is 13 residues. Between the trimmed V and J ends, which lost 10 bases and 3 bases, there was a span of 14 bases. In germline, CDR1 is ENHRY, CDR2 SYGVKD. The CDR3 region is CATLLSGTDTQYF. The CDR3 region has the DNA TGTGCCACCCTTTTGAGCGGAACAGATACGCAGTATTTT.

The CDR3 sequence: CASSGANGPVGRYEQYF. CDR3 in DNA: TGTGCCAGCAGTGGGGCTAATGGGCCAGTCGGTAGGTACGAGCAGTACTTC. The chain joins TRBV6-1 to TRBJ2-7; D remains unclear. The ends were cut back, 4 bases at V and 4 bases at J, with 23 bases in the middle. Germline values: CDR1 MNHNS, CDR2 SASEGT. The CDR3 is 17 residues long.

This chain uses TRBV2 with TRBJ1-3; the D gene is possibly TRBD1 (6 bases). The CDR3 length is 14 residues. V dropped 4 bases and J dropped 2 bases, with 9 bases sitting between them. In germline, CDR1 is SNHLY, CDR2 FYNNEI. DNA of the CDR3: TGTGCCAGCAGTGGACAGGCGACTGGAAACACCATATATTTT. Translation gives CASSGQATGNTIYF.

This chain joins TRBV19 and TRBJ1-1; TRBD1 matches 7 bases. J was trimmed by 1 base and V by 6 bases; bases with no gene match: 8. The CDR3 has 15 amino acids. Germline CDR1 is LNHDA and CDR2 is SQIVND (reference sequence). The DNA for the CDR3 is TGTGCCAGTAGATCCGGGGGACAGCCGAACACTGAAGCTTTCTTT. Its translation: CASRSGGQPNTEAFF.

The chain uses TRBV4-3 and TRBJ2-4; D is possibly TRBD2 (6 bases). CDR3 length: 15 residues. Germline CDR1 is LGHNA and CDR2 is YSLEER. Trimming stripped 0 bases from V and 6 bases from J, with 12 bases between. The CDR3 protein is CASSQELASGNIQYF. The DNA of the CDR3 is TGCGCCAGCAGCCAAGAACTAGCCTCAGGAAACATTCAGTACTTC.

The DNA for the CDR3 is TGTGCCAGCAGCTTAGTTGGGGGGACAGGGTATCAGCCCCAGCATTTT. It codes for CASSLVGGTGYQPQHF. This chain connects TRBV7-4 to TRBJ1-5; 9 nucleotides agree with TRBD1. The germline V gene has CDR1 SGHVT and CDR2 SQSDAQ. V was clipped by 1 base and J by 5 bases; unmatched bases: 6. The CDR3 sequence is 16 residues long.

This sequence joins TRBV28 and TRBJ2-7; D is undetermined. The CDR3 runs 11 residues. The germline V gene has CDR1 MDHEN and CDR2 SYDVKM. V was pared by 5 bases and J by 9 bases, with 11 bases between. CDR3 residues: CASSNGAGQYF. For the CDR3, the DNA is TGTGCCAGCAGTAACGGAGCCGGGCAGTACTTC.

V usage is TRBV4-1 and J usage is TRBJ1-4, with 10 bases that match TRBD1. CDR3 size: 15 residues. Germline V CDR1 and CDR2: MGHRA, YSYEKL. V lost 1 base to trimming and J lost 7 bases; unmatched junction nucleotides: 3. CDR3 loop: CASSQGTGGSEKLFF. CDR3 sequence (DNA): TGCGCCAGCAGCCAAGGGACAGGGGGAAGTGAAAAACTGTTTTTT.